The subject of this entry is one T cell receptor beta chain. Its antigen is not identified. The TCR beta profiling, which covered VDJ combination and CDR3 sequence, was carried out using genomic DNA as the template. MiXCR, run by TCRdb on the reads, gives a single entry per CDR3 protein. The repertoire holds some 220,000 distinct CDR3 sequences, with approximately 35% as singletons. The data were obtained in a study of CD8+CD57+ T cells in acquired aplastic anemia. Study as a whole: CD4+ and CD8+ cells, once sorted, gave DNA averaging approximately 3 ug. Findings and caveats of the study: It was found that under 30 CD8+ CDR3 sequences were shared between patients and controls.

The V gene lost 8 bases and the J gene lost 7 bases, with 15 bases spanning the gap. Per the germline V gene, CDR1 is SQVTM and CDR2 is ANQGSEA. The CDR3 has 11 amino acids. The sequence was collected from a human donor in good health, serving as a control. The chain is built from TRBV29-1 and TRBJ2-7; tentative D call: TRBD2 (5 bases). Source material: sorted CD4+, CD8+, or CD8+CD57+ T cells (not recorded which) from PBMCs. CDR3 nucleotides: TGCAGCTTGGACGGTCGAGGGGAGCAGTACTTC. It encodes CSLDGRGEQYF.